Reported below is one T cell receptor beta chain. Given a far larger clone just one base away, this is likely a sequencing read error. Trimming pared 1 base from V and 13 bases from J, leaving 14 bases between. The CDR3 runs 13 residues. Germline values: CDR1 LGHDT, CDR2 YNNKEL (reference sequence). TRAV- and TRBV-specific primers were used for first-strand cDNA, which covered alpha and beta chains. With a V-primer adapter and a constant-region primer, TCRs were amplified for about 22 PCR cycles. The mRNA that was isolated underwent amplification by in vitro transcription. One entry per CDR3 protein, called by TCRdb with MiXCR from the reads. The table lists approximately 100,000 distinct CDR3 sequences, around 20% of them singletons, with roughly 4% in the top ten. The data originate from a study of low-dose radiotherapy and immunotherapy resistance in tumors. Study-level background: Across 26 weeks, 13 Gy in total went to Cohort 2, delivered as 1 Gy per fraction every two weeks. One day prior to radiation and immunotherapy, intravenous cyclophosphamide at 200 mg/m2 was given, repeated every two weeks.

Time point defined: after trial treatment. Documented treatment: LDRT plus nivolumab, ipilimumab, low-dose cyclophosphamide and aspirin (RACIN trial). The TCR was taken from a male donor with prostate cancer. The sequenced sample was PBMCs, obtained after low-dose radiotherapy plus immunotherapy. This sequence joins TRBV3-1 and TRBJ2-4; D ambiguous. The CDR3 here is CASSQAKHYEQYF. In nucleotides, the CDR3 is TGTGCCAGCAGCCAAGCGAAGCACTATGAGCAGTACTTC.